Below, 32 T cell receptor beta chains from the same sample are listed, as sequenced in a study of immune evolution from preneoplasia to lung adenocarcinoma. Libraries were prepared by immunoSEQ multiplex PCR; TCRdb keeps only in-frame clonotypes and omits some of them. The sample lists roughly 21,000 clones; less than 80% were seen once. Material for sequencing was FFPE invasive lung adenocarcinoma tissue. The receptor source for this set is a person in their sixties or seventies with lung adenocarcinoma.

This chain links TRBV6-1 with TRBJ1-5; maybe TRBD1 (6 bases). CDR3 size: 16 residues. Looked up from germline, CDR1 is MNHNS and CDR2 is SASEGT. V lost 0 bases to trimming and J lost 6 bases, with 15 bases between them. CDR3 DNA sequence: TGTGCCAGCAGTGAAGCGGCAGGGGTGTCTAGTCAGCCCCAGCATTTT. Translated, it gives CASSEAAGVSSQPQHF.

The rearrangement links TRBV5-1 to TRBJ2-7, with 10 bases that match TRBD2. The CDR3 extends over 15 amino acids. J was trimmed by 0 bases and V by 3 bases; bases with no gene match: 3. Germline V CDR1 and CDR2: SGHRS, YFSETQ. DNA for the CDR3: TGCGCCAGCAGCTCCGGGACTAGCGACTCCTACGAGCAGTACTTC. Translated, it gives CASSSGTSDSYEQYF.

CDR3 nucleotide sequence: TGTGCCAGCAGCCGGGACTTGAGGAACACTGAAGCTTTCTTT. Amino acids: CASSRDLRNTEAFF. The chain couples TRBV4-2 to TRBJ1-1, with D possibly matching TRBD1 (5 bases). The V gene's germline CDR1 is LGHNA and CDR2 YNFKEQ. V was pared by 4 bases and J by 1 base, with 10 bases between. This CDR3 has 14 residues.

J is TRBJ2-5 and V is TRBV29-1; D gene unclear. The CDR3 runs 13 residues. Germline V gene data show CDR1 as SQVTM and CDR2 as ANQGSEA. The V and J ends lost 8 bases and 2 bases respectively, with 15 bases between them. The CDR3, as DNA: TGCAGCATCTGCCTTCCCGCACAAGAGACCCAGTACTTC. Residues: CSICLPAQETQYF.

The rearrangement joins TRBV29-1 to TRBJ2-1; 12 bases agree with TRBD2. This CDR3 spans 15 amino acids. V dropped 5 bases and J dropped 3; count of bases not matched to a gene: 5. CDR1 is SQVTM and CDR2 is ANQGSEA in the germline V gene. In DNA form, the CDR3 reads TGCAGCGTTTCGCTAGCGGGAGGGTACTACAATGAGCAGTTCTTC. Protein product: CSVSLAGGYYNEQFF.

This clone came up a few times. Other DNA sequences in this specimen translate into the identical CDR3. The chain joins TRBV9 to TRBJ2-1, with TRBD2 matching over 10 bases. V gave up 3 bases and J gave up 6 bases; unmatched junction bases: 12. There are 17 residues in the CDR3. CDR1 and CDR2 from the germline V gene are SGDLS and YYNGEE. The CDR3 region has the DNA TGTGCCAGCAGCGGGGAAAGGTGGACTAGCGGATTCAATGAGCAGTTCTTC. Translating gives CASSGERWTSGFNEQFF.

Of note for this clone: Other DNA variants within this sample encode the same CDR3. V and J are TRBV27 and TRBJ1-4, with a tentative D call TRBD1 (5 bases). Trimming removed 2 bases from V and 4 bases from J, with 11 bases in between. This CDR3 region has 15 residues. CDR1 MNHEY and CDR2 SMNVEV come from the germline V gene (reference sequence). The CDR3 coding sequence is TGTGCCAGCAGTTTACGGGGGTTAGTTAATGAAAAACTGTTTTTT. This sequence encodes CASSLRGLVNEKLFF.

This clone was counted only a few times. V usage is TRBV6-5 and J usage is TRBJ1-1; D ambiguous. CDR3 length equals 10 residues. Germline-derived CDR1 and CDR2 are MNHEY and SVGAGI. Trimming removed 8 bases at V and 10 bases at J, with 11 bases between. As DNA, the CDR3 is TGTGCCAGCCGGAGGGTGGCAGCTTTCTTT. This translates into CASRRVAAFF.

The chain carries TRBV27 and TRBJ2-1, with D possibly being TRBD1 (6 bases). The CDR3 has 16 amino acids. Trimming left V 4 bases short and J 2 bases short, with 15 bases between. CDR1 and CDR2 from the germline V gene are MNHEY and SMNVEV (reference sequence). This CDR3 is CASSSFLRGTYNEQFF. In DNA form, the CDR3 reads TGTGCCAGCAGTTCATTCCTAAGGGGGACCTACAATGAGCAGTTCTTC.

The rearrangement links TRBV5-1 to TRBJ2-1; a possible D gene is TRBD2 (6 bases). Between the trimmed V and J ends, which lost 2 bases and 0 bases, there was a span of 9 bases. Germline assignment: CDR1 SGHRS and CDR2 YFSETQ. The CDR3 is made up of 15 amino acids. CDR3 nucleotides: TGCGCCAGCAGCTTTGGGGGGAGCTCCTACAATGAGCAGTTCTTC. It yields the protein CASSFGGSSYNEQFF.

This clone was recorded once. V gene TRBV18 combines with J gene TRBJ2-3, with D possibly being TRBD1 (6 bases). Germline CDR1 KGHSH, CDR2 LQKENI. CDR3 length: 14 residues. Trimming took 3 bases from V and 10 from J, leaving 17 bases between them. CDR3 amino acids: CASSPDAGTRPQYF. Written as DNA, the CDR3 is TGTGCCAGCTCACCTGACGCCGGGACACGGCCGCAGTATTTT.

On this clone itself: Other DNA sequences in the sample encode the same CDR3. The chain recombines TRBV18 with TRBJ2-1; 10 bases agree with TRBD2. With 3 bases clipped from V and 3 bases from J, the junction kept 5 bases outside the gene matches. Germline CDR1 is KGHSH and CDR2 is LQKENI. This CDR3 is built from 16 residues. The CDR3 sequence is CASSPSTSGLYNEQFF. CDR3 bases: TGTGCCAGCTCACCGTCGACTAGCGGGCTCTACAATGAGCAGTTCTTC. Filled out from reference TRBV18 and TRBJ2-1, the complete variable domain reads NAGVMQNPRHLVRRRGQEARLRCSPMKGHSHVYWYRQLPEEGLKFMVYLQKENIIDESGMPKERFSAEFPKEGPSILRIQQVVRGDSAAYFCASSPSTSGLYNEQFFGPGTRLTVL.

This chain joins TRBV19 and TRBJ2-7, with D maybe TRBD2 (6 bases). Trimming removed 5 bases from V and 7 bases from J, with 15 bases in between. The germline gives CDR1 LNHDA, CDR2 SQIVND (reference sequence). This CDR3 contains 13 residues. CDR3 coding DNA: TGTGCCAGTAGTGGGAGCACCGCGGGGGAGCAGTACTTC. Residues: CASSGSTAGEQYF.

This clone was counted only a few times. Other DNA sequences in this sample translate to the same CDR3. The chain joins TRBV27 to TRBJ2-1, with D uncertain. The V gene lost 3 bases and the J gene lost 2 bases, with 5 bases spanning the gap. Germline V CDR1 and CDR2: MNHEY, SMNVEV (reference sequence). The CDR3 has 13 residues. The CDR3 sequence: CASSFRTYNEQFF. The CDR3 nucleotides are TGTGCCAGCAGTTTCAGGACCTACAATGAGCAGTTCTTC.

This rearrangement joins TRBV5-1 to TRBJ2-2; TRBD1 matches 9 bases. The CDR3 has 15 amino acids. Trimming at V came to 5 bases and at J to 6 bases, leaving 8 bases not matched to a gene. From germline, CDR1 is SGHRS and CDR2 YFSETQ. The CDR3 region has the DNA TGCGCCAGCAGTCGCTGGACAGGGGAAGCCGGGGAGCTGTTTTTT. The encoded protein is CASSRWTGEAGELFF. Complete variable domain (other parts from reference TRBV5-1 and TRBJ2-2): KAGVTQTPRYLIKTRGQQVTLSCSPISGHRSVSWYQQTPGQGLQFLFEYFSETQRNKGNFPGRFSGRQFSNSRSEMNVSTLELGDSALYLCASSRWTGEAGELFFGEGSRLTVL.

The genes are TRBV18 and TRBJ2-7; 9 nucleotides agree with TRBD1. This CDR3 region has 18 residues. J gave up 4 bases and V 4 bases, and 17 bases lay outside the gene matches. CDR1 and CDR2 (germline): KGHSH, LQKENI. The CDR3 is CASSLSLNPGQGLYEQYF. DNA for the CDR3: TGTGCCAGCTCACTCTCTTTGAACCCGGGACAGGGATTGTACGAGCAGTACTTC.

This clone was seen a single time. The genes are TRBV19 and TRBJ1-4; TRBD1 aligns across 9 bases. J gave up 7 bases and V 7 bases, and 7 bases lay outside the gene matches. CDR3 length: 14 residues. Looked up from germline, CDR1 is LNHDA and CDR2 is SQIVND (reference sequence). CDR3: CASTPGQGAEKLFF. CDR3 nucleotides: TGTGCCAGTACCCCGGGACAGGGAGCTGAAAAACTGTTTTTT.

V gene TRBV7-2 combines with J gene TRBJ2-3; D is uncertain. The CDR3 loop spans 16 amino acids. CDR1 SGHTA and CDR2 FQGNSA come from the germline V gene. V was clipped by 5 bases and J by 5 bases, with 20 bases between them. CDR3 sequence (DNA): TGTGCCAGCAGCCCACCCCGCGGACGGGCCAGAGATACGCAGTATTTT. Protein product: CASSPPRGRARDTQYF.

Here the CDR3 reads CASKQTSGSYNEQFF. CDR3 coding DNA: TGTGCCAGCAAGCAGACTAGCGGGAGTTACAATGAGCAGTTCTTC. The rearrangement joins TRBV2 to TRBJ2-1; TRBD2 matches at 12 bases. The CDR3 is 15 amino acids. V lost 7 bases to trimming and J lost 4 bases; unmatched junction nucleotides: 5. Germline loops: CDR1 SNHLY, CDR2 FYNNEI.

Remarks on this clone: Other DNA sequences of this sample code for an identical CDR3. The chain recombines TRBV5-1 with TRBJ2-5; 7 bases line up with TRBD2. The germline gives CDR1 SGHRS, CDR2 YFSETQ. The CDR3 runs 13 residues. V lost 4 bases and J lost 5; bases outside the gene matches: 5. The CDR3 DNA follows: TGCGCCAGCAGCCCGCGTAGCGGGGAGACCCAGTACTTC. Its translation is CASSPRSGETQYF.

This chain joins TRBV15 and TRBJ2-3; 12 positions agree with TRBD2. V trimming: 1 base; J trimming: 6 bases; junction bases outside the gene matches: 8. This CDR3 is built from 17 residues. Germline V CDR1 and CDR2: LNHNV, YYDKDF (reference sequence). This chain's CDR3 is CATSRGRLAGVGDTQYF. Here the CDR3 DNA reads TGTGCCACCAGCAGAGGTAGACTAGCGGGAGTTGGTGATACGCAGTATTTT.

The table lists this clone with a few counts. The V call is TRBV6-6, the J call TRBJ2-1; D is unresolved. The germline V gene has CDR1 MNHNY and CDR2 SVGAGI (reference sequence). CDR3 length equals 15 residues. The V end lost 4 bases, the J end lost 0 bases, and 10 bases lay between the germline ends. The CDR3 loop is CASSLPGSSYNEQFF. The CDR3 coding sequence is TGTGCCAGCAGTTTACCGGGCAGCTCCTACAATGAGCAGTTCTTC.

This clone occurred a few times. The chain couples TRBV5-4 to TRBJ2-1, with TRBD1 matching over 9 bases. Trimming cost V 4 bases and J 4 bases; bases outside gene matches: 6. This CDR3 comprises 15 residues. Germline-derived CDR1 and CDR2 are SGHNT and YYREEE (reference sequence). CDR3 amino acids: CASSLTGGWYNEQFF. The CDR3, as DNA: TGTGCCAGCAGCCTTACAGGGGGCTGGTACAATGAGCAGTTCTTC.

In DNA, the CDR3 is TGTGCCAGCAGTGACAAGGGATCGGGAGCTAACTATGGCTACACCTTC. Encoded protein: CASSDKGSGANYGYTF. The genes are TRBV2 and TRBJ1-2, with D hard to call. There are 16 residues in the CDR3. V shed 3 bases and J shed 0 bases, with 14 bases lying between them. Germline CDR1 SNHLY, CDR2 FYNNEI.

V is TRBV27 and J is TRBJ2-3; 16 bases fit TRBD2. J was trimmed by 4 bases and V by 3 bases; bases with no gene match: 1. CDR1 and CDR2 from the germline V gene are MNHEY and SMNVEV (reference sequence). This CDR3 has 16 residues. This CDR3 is CASSLGLAGGPDTQYF. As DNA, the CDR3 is TGTGCCAGCAGTTTGGGACTAGCGGGAGGGCCAGATACGCAGTATTTT.

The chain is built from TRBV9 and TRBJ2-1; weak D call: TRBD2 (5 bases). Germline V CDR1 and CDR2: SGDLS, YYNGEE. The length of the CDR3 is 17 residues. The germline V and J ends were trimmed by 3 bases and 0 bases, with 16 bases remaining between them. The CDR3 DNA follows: TGTGCCAGCAGCGCATACCCGTCGGGGAGCTCCTACAATGAGCAGTTCTTC. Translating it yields CASSAYPSGSSYNEQFF.

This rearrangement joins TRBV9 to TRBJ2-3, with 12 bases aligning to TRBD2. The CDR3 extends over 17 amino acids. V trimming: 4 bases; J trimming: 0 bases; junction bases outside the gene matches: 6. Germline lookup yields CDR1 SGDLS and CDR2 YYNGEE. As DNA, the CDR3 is TGTGCCAGCAGCCCTTCTAGCGGGAGGGCTAGCACAGATACGCAGTATTTT. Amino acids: CASSPSSGRASTDTQYF.

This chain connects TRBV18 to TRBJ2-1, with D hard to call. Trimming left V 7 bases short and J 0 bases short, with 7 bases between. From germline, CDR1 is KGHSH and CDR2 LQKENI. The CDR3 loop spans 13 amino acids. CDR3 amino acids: CASCGNSYNEQFF. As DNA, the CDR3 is TGTGCCAGCTGTGGGAACTCCTACAATGAGCAGTTCTTC.

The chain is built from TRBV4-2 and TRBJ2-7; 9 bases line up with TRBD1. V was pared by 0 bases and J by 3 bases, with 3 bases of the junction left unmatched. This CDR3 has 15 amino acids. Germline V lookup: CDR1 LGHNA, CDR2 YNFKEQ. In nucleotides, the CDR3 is TGTGCCAGCAGCCAAGAGAGGACAGGGGTCTACGAGCAGTACTTC. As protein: CASSQERTGVYEQYF.

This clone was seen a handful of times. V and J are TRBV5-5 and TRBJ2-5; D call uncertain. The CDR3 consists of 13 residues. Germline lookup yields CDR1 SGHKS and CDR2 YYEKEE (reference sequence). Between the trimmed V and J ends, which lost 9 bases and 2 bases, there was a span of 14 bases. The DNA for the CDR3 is TGTGCCACAAGCCGGAATATGCAAGAGACCCAGTACTTC. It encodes CATSRNMQETQYF. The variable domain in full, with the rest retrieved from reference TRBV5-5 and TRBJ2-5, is DAGVTQSPTHLIKTRGQQVTLRCSPISGHKSVSWYQQVLGQGPQFIFQYYEKEERGRGNFPDRFSARQFPNYSSELNVNALLLGDSALYLCATSRNMQETQYFGPGTRLLVL.

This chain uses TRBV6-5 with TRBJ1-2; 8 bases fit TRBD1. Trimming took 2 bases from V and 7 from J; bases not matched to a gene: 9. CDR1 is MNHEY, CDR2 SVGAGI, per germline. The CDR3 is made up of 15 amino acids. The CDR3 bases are TGTGCCAGCAGTTACGGCGGACAGGGTACGGTTGGCTACACCTTC. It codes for CASSYGGQGTVGYTF.

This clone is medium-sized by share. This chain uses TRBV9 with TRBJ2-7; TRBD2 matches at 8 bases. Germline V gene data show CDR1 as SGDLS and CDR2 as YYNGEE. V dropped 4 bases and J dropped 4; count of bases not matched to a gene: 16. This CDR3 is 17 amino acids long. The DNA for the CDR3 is TGTGCCAGCAGCCCACAGGGTCATAACGGGAGGGGATACGAGCAGTACTTC. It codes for CASSPQGHNGRGYEQYF.